This T cell receptor (beta chain) was sequenced during a study of blood T cell repertoires in COVID-19. Study overall: T cells, B-cell-depleted T cells, or PBMCs supplied cDNA or gDNA.

Profiled with immunoSEQ multiplex PCR; TCRdb holds only in-frame clones, not every one. Found here are a few hundred thousand clones, over 80% of them singletons; the top ten hold 3.7%. The CDR3 has 15 residues. Germline CDR1 is MDHEN and CDR2 is SYDVKM. V shed 3 bases and J shed 3 bases, with 12 bases lying between them. V usage is TRBV28 and J usage is TRBJ1-5; D remains unclear. The TCR sequence derives from a middle-aged woman with acute or convalescent COVID-19. The sequenced material came from peripheral blood. The DNA of the CDR3 is TGTGCCAGCAGTTTGGTTCACAGTTCCAATCAGCCCCAGCATTTT. Translating gives CASSLVHSSNQPQHF.